These 21 T cell receptor beta chains share one sample of origin, sequenced in a study of read filtering for tumor transcriptome and immune sequencing. From approximately 400 ng of RNA, a library with molecular barcoded alpha/delta and beta/gamma adaptors was made. TCRdb called the reads again in MiXCR, with one record for every CDR3 protein. The sample yields around 38,000 distinct CDR3 sequences, roughly 13% seen once. Sequencing was performed on a population of CD138-negative cells sorted from bone marrow. Receptor source: a donor at least 40 years old with multiple myeloma.

This clonotype was found many times. This chain uses TRBV18 with TRBJ2-1, with 13 bases lining up with TRBD2. The ends lost 3 bases at V and 5 bases at J; junction bases unmatched: 1. Per the germline V gene, CDR1 is KGHSH and CDR2 is LQKENI. The CDR3 is 15 residues long. The CDR3 region has the DNA TGTGCCAGCTCACCGACTAGCGGGAGGAACAATGAGCAGTTCTTC. Translated: CASSPTSGRNNEQFF.

This clonotype was seen many times. The CDR3 sequence: CASSLDRVNSYEQYF. CDR3 DNA sequence: TGTGCCAGCAGCTTAGACAGGGTAAACTCCTACGAGCAGTACTTC. This chain connects TRBV7-9 to TRBJ2-7, with a tentative D call TRBD1 (6 bases). This CDR3 spans 15 amino acids. V was cut by 1 base and J by 0 bases, with 10 bases left in between. Germline values: CDR1 SEHNR, CDR2 FQNEAQ (reference sequence). Together with reference TRBV7-9 and TRBJ2-7, the CDR3 gives the full variable domain: DTGVSQNPRHKITKRGQNVTFRCDPISEHNRLYWYRQTLGQGPEFLTYFQNEAQLEKSRLLSDRFSAERPKGSFSTLEIQRTEQGDSAMYLCASSLDRVNSYEQYFGPGTRLTVT.

This clonotype was recorded a few times. A junction boundary mismatches the germline segment, possibly from a read error. V is TRBV10-3 and J is TRBJ2-1, with 8 nucleotides matching TRBD2. The CDR3 sequence is 12 residues long. Germline V gene lookup returns CDR1 ENHRY and CDR2 SYGVKD. The CDR3 loop is CAIRSRTSPLIF. CDR3 DNA sequence: TGTGCCATCAGGTCAAGGACTAGCCCTCTAATCTTC.

In this sample, this clonotype turned up many times. The chain couples TRBV7-2 to TRBJ2-2, with D maybe TRBD2 (6 bases). V dropped 5 bases and J dropped 6 bases, with 13 bases sitting between them. The germline gives CDR1 SGHTA, CDR2 FQGNSA. The CDR3 extends over 14 amino acids. The CDR3 DNA reads TGTGCCAGCAGCGCAGTGTCGGGGGCCGGGGAGCTGTTTTTT. Translated, it gives CASSAVSGAGELFF.

This clonotype was seen repeatedly, ten times or more. In DNA form, the CDR3 reads TGTGCCACCAGGGGATCCACAGGCGGACAGAGCTCCTACGAGCAGTACTTC. This gives the protein CATRGSTGGQSSYEQYF. J is TRBJ2-7 and V is TRBV6-6; a possible D gene is TRBD1 (6 bases). The ends were cut back, 10 bases at V and 0 bases at J, with 25 bases in the middle. The CDR3 length is 17 residues. Germline CDR1 MNHNY, CDR2 SVGAGI (reference sequence).

This clonotype was detected a few times. A much larger clone differs by one base, so this may be a read error. The genes are TRBV28 and TRBJ2-2; tentatively, D is TRBD1 (6 bases). CDR1 MDHEN and CDR2 SYDVKM come from the germline V gene. Trimming cost V 7 bases and J 2 bases, with 20 bases left between them. The CDR3 spans 17 residues. CDR3 in amino acids: CASTPLGASHNTGELFF. CDR3 bases: TGTGCCAGCACCCCCCTGGGGGCTAGCCATAACACCGGGGAGCTGTTTTTT.

This clonotype showed up just once. A single base separates this from a much larger clone, so it may be a read error. The V call is TRBV20-1, the J call TRBJ2-5; D is perhaps TRBD2 (6 bases). V lost 3 bases to trimming and J lost 9 bases, with 11 bases between them. CDR1 DFQATT and CDR2 SNEGSKA come from the germline V gene (reference sequence). The length of the CDR3 is 11 residues. As DNA, the CDR3 is TGCAGTGCTAGTTCCACGGGGGCCCAGTACTTC. It yields the protein CSASSTGAQYF.

Only a few counts were recorded for this clonotype. This sequence joins TRBV6-1 and TRBJ2-5; D is uncertain. The CDR3 consists of 14 residues. The germline gives CDR1 MNHNS, CDR2 SASEGT. V lost 0 bases, J lost 2 bases, and 7 bases lay in between. The chain's CDR3 is CASSEARSQETQYF. The CDR3 nucleotides are TGTGCCAGCAGTGAAGCCCGGAGTCAAGAGACCCAGTACTTC.

This clonotype was detected ten times or more. V is TRBV6-5 and J is TRBJ2-7; D might be TRBD2 (6 bases). CDR3 length equals 17 residues. Germline CDR1 is MNHEY and CDR2 is SVGAGI. V lost 6 bases and J lost 2, with 23 bases in between. CDR3 nucleotide sequence: TGTGCCAGCAGACACACCACCGCGGCTAGCGCTCCCTACGAGCAGTACTTC. Residues: CASRHTTAASAPYEQYF.

Regarding this clonotype: A much more abundant neighbour one base away suggests this may be a read error. The chain recombines TRBV5-4 with TRBJ2-3; 8 bases align to TRBD1. In germline, CDR1 is SGHNT, CDR2 YYREEE (reference sequence). CDR3 size: 15 residues. CDR3: CASSLGQGSTDMQYF. CDR3 coding DNA: TGTGCCAGCAGCTTGGGACAGGGGAGCACAGATATGCAGTATTTT.

This clonotype was found many times. The chain carries TRBV28 and TRBJ1-5; D is uncertain. V was shortened by 3 bases and J by 7 bases, with 22 bases between the two germline ends. The CDR3 consists of 17 residues. Germline CDR1 reads MDHEN; CDR2 reads SYDVKM. As DNA, the CDR3 is TGTGCCAGCAGTTTGAGTTCAACCGGGGTCGTCCGACAGCCCCAGCATTTT. Amino acid sequence: CASSLSSTGVVRQPQHF.

There are many counts of this clonotype. V is TRBV5-1 and J is TRBJ1-5; no reliable D call. This CDR3 has 14 residues. CDR1 and CDR2 from the germline V gene are SGHRS and YFSETQ. The V end was cut by 1 base, the J end by 7 bases, with 12 bases between. The CDR3 bases are TGCGCCAGCAGCTTGTTGGAAGGGAACCAGCCCCAGCATTTT. This translates into CASSLLEGNQPQHF.

A note on this clonotype: A much larger clone differs from this one at a single base, so this may be a read error. This chain links TRBV6-2 or TRBV6-3 with TRBJ2-7; D uncertain. This CDR3 is 12 amino acids long. Germline V gene sequence: CDR1 MNHEY, CDR2 SVGEGT. The chain's CDR3 is CASSYWARERYF. In DNA, the CDR3 is TGTGCCAGCAGTTACTGGGCACGCGAGCGGTACTTC.

Of note for this clonotype: A clone one base away is much larger, so this may be a read error. For the CDR3, the DNA is TGTGCCAACCTACCCTGTGTTCAGTACTTC. Its protein product is CANLPCVQYF. V usage is TRBV7-2 and J usage is TRBJ2-4; D remains ambiguous. Germline CDR1 and CDR2: SGHTA and FQGNSA. The CDR3 covers 10 residues. V lost 10 bases to trimming and J lost 11 bases, with 12 bases between them.

In the case of this clonotype: A single base separates this from a much larger clone, so it may be a read error. The V gene is TRBV24-1, the J gene TRBJ2-1; 10 nucleotides agree with TRBD1. This CDR3 comprises 14 residues. Germline V CDR1 and CDR2: KGHDR, SFDVKD. After removal of 7 bases from V and 8 bases from J, the junction contained 7 bases not matched to a gene. CDR3 nucleotide sequence: TGTGCCACCAGCCAGGACAGGGGGGTCGATGAGCAGTTCTTC. Translation gives CATSQDRGVDEQFF.

This clonotype appeared many times. The gene calls are TRBV5-6 and TRBJ2-1; 12 bases align to TRBD2. Germline lookup yields CDR1 SGHDT and CDR2 YYEEEE. The trim removed 5 bases at V and 5 bases at J, leaving 8 bases unmatched. The CDR3 has 16 residues. The chain's CDR3 is CASRPRTSGVHNEQFF. CDR3 bases: TGTGCCAGCAGACCGAGGACTAGCGGGGTTCACAATGAGCAGTTCTTC.

The V gene is TRBV5-1, the J gene TRBJ1-5; D possibly corresponds to TRBD1 (5 bases). CDR1 and CDR2 (germline): SGHRS, YFSETQ. The V end was cut by 1 base, the J end by 10 bases, with 12 bases between. The CDR3 is 13 amino acids. The CDR3: CASSLMGGEPQHF. The DNA of the CDR3 is TGCGCCAGCAGCTTGATGGGGGGGGAACCCCAGCATTTT.

Only a few counts were recorded for this clonotype. This chain joins TRBV13 and TRBJ2-7; 14 bases line up with TRBD2. V lost 5 bases to trimming and J lost 4 bases; unmatched junction nucleotides: 4. Germline lookup yields CDR1 PRHDT and CDR2 FYEKMQ (reference sequence). The CDR3 has 15 residues. CDR3 DNA: TGTGCCAGCAGCACCCGACTAGCGGGAGGGTACGAGCAGTACTTC. It translates to CASSTRLAGGYEQYF.

On this clonotype: The germline gene is not matched at one end of the junction; a read error may be the cause. This rearrangement joins TRBV5-1 to TRBJ1-1; D call uncertain. The V gene's germline CDR1 is SGHRS and CDR2 YFSETQ. The CDR3 length is 15 residues. Written as DNA, the CDR3 is TGTGCCAGCAGCCCCTCTAGGATACGGAACACTGAAGCTTCCTTT. Translating gives CASSPSRIRNTEASF.

This clonotype was seen at least ten times. This sequence joins TRBV4-1 and TRBJ2-3; 7 positions match TRBD2. Trimming removed 1 base from V and 6 bases from J; junction bases left unmatched: 16. The V gene's germline CDR1 is MGHRA and CDR2 YSYEKL. This CDR3 has 18 amino acids. The CDR3 DNA reads as TGCGCCAGCAGCCAAGTTGATATGGGACTAATAAAGGCGGATACGCAGTATTTT. Translated: CASSQVDMGLIKADTQYF.

This clonotype was seen a handful of times. A read error may be the cause here, since a much bigger clone is one base away. The chain employs TRBV29-1 and TRBJ2-2; D may be TRBD2 (6 bases). In germline, CDR1 is SQVTM, CDR2 ANQGSEA. This CDR3 comprises 11 residues. The CDR3 spells CSGRGVGEPFF. CDR3 DNA sequence: TGCAGCGGGCGGGGCGTTGGGGAGCCGTTTTTT.